This is a list of T cell receptor beta chains from one sample in a study of OX40 agonist ivuxolimab in advanced cancers. Here immunoSEQ multiplex PCR was the method, and the copy in TCRdb shows in-frame clones only, minus some. The sample consists of tens of thousands of clones, roughly nine tenths of them appearing once. The sample here was CD4+ or CD8+ T cells sorted from blood, taken in a trial of the OX40 agonist ivuxolimab. These receptors all stem from an adult with an advanced solid tumor such as melanoma, head and neck, liver or kidney cancer. CDR3s include the opening cysteine and the closing phenylalanine or tryptophan. The D gene is left open where the match is weak. Clone size is shown for a subset of rows, as once, few, many or a class of expanded clone.

>NA|TRBJ1-4|NA|TRBV6-5
TGTGCCAGCAGATATAACCGGGACAAAGACAAGAAACTGTTTTTT
CASRYNRDKDKKLFF
>NA|TRBJ2-2|NA|TRBV18
TGTGCCAGCTCACCCAATTCAAGGACCGGGGAGCTGTTTTTT
CASSPNSRTGELFF
>NA|TRBJ1-4|NA|TRBV27
TGTGCCAGCAGTTCGACATGGGTTGGGGCTGAAAAACTGTTTTTT
CASSSTWVGAEKLFF
>NA|TRBJ2-7|once|TRBV5-4
TGTGCCAGCAGCTTGGAGCGGAGCTACGAGCAGTACTTC
CASSLERSYEQYF
>TRBD1|TRBJ1-1|NA|TRBV2
TGTGCCAGCAGTGTTCAGGGGGCGAACACTGAAGCTTTCTTT
CASSVQGANTEAFF
>NA|TRBJ2-7|NA|TRBV6-5
TGTGCCAGCAGTGAAGCTTACGAGCAGTACTTC
CASSEAYEQYF
>TRBD2|TRBJ2-3|few|TRBV10-3
TGTGCCACCTCTCGTAGCGGGGGCACAGATACGCAGTATTTT
CATSRSGGTDTQYF
>TRBD2|TRBJ2-5|NA|TRBV5-5
TGTGCCAGCAGCTTTGCGGGAGGGCCGCGGGAGACCCAGTACTTC
CASSFAGGPRETQYF
>NA|TRBJ2-5|NA|TRBV19
TGTGCCAGTAGTATAGGAGGAACAGGGACCCAAGAGACCCAGTACTTC
CASSIGGTGTQETQYF
>NA|TRBJ1-1|NA|TRBV5-1
TGCGCCAGCAGCTGGGGATCAGGATCGCGGACTGAAGCTTTCTTT
CASSWGSGSRTEAFF
>TRBD2|TRBJ2-2|NA|TRBV14
TGTGCCAGCAGCCAAGTTCGTACAGCGGGGTTCACCGGGGAGCTGTTTTTT
CASSQVRTAGFTGELFF
>TRBD2|TRBJ2-5|once|TRBV7-8
TGTGCCAGCAAGACTACCGGGACTAGAGGCGGGGAGACCCAGTACTTC
CASKTTGTRGGETQYF
>TRBD1|TRBJ1-1|NA|TRBV6-5
TGTGCCAGCAGCCAAAACAGGGGGCAGGCTTTCTTT
CASSQNRGQAFF
>TRBD1|TRBJ1-1|NA|TRBV7-2
TGTGCCAGCAGCTTAGCAGGTGCAGGGGGCACTGAAGCTTTCTTT
CASSLAGAGGTEAFF
>NA|TRBJ1-5|NA|TRBV18
TGTGCCAGCTCACCATCAGTTGGGGGGCGCCTTAATCAGCCCCAGCATTTT
CASSPSVGGRLNQPQHF
>TRBD1|TRBJ1-6|NA|TRBV4-1
TGCGCCAGCAGTCACCAAACAGGGGGAGATTCACCCCTCCACTTT
CASSHQTGGDSPLHF
>TRBD1|TRBJ2-1|NA|TRBV5-1
TGCGCCAGCAGCAGGACAGGGGAATGGTACAATGAGCAGTTCTTC
CASSRTGEWYNEQFF
>TRBD1|TRBJ2-7|few|TRBV5-1
TGCGCCAGCGGCGACGGGACAGGGAACTCCTACGAGCAGTACTTC
CASGDGTGNSYEQYF
>NA|TRBJ1-2|NA|TRBV27
TGTGCCAGCAGTTTAAAGGGGGACACATGGTCTAACTATGGCTACACCTTC
CASSLKGDTWSNYGYTF
>TRBD1|TRBJ1-3|NA|TRBV9
TGTGCCAGCAGCGCTCTGACAGGGTCGGGAAACACCATATATTTT
CASSALTGSGNTIYF
>TRBD1|TRBJ2-6|NA|TRBV18
TGTGCCAGCTCACCAAGGGACAGCCCCTCTGGGGCCAACGTCCTGACTTTC
CASSPRDSPSGANVLTF
>NA|TRBJ1-2|NA|TRBV7-8
TGTGCCAGCAGCTTAGCTGAAGGCTATGGCTACACCTTC
CASSLAEGYGYTF
>NA|TRBJ2-3|NA|TRBV19
TGTGCCAGTAGCGACACTGGGGCCGAACCAGATACGCAGTATTTT
CASSDTGAEPDTQYF
>NA|TRBJ2-4|NA|TRBV7-9
TGTGCCAGCAGCTTAAGACTAGACCGCATTCAGTACTTC
CASSLRLDRIQYF
>NA|TRBJ2-5|NA|TRBV7-2
TGTGCCAGCAGCTTCTTCGGGACCCAAGAGACCCAGTACTTC
CASSFFGTQETQYF
>NA|TRBJ1-1|NA|TRBV2
TGTGCCAGCAGTGGGGGTGGGGAAAGGTTGGAAAAGGCTTTCTTT
CASSGGGERLEKAFF